This TCR beta chain was identified in a study of blood T cell repertoires in COVID-19. Losses at the gene ends were 4 bases for V and 4 bases for J; bases not matched to a gene: 9. Germline values: CDR1 LGHDT, CDR2 YNNKEL (reference sequence). The CDR3 loop spans 16 amino acids. Measured with immunoSEQ multiplex PCR; TCRdb has only the in-frame clones, and not every one. The table records 300,000 to 400,000 clones, around 87% of them present only once. The clonotype originates from a man aged 50 to 60 with active or convalescent COVID-19. Sequencing was done on a sample of peripheral blood. The chain uses TRBV3-1 (or the pseudogene TRBV3-2) and TRBJ2-3, with 9 bases fitting TRBD2. DNA for the CDR3: TGTGCCAGCAGCCCGACATTAGCGGGAGTGTCAGATACGCAGTATTTT. This gives the protein CASSPTLAGVSDTQYF.